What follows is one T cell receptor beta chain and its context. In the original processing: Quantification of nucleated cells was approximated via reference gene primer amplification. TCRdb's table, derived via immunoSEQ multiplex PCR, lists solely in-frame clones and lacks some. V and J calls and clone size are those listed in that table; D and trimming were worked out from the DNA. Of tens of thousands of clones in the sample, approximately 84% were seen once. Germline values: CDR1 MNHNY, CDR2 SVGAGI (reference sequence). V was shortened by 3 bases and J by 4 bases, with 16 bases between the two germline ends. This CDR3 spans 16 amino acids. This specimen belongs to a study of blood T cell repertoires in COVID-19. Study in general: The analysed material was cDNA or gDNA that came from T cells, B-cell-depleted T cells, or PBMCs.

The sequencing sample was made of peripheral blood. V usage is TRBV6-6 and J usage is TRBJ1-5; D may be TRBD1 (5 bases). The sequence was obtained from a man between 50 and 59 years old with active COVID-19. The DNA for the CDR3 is TGTGCCAGCAGTTATGAGGGGCTGAGCGGGAATCAGCCCCAGCATTTT. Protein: CASSYEGLSGNQPQHF.